The 16 T cell receptor beta chains given below trace back to one sample, sequenced in a study of blood T cell repertoires in COVID-19. Clones were sequenced by immunoSEQ multiplex PCR, and TCRdb holds only the in-frame ones, with some missing. Found here are around 180,000 clones, roughly 80% of them singletons; the top ten hold roughly 17%. Sequencing input: peripheral blood. All receptors derive from a man in his 60s with active or convalescent COVID-19.

The chain combines TRBV19 with TRBJ2-1; 7 nucleotides agree with TRBD1. Germline CDR1 and CDR2: LNHDA and SQIVND (reference sequence). With 6 bases clipped from V and 6 bases from J, the junction kept 8 bases outside the gene matches. The CDR3 totals 14 residues. The CDR3 nucleotides read TGTGCCAGTAGGGAAGGACAGGCCCGCAATGAGCAGTTCTTC. Translated, it gives CASREGQARNEQFF.

This clone was counted once. The chain links TRBV18 to TRBJ2-3, with 7 nucleotides matching TRBD1. Germline-derived CDR1 and CDR2 are KGHSH and LQKENI. J lost 2 bases, V lost 6 bases, and 8 bases had no gene match. The CDR3 contains 15 residues. CDR3 amino acids: CASSIGQAITDTQYF. The CDR3 nucleotides are TGTGCCAGCTCCATAGGACAGGCCATCACAGATACGCAGTATTTT.

The chain uses TRBV7-9 and TRBJ2-7; no clear D gene. The CDR3 contains 13 residues. Trimming pared 5 bases from V and 0 bases from J, leaving 8 bases between. From germline, CDR1 is SEHNR and CDR2 FQNEAQ (reference sequence). The CDR3 sequence: CASSPRGSYEQYF. CDR3 coding DNA: TGTGCCAGCAGCCCACGAGGCTCCTACGAGCAGTACTTC.

This sequence joins TRBV5-4 and TRBJ1-4, with 12 positions matching TRBD1. V was clipped by 4 bases and J by 7 bases; unmatched bases: 5. The V gene's germline CDR1 is SGHNT and CDR2 YYREEE (reference sequence). The CDR3 loop spans 15 amino acids. CDR3 loop: CASSRDRGRFEKLFF. In DNA form, the CDR3 reads TGTGCCAGCAGCAGGGACAGGGGGCGCTTTGAAAAACTGTTTTTT.

V is TRBV19 and J is TRBJ2-4; the match to TRBD1 covers 10 bases. The germline gives CDR1 LNHDA, CDR2 SQIVND (reference sequence). The J segment lost 5 bases and the V segment lost 6 bases, leaving 1 base of the junction unmatched. The CDR3 has 13 residues. The DNA of the CDR3 is TGTGCCAGTAGCGACAGGGGGCAAAACATTCAGTACTTC. Its protein is CASSDRGQNIQYF.

The V gene is TRBV4-3, the J gene TRBJ1-1; no clear D gene. CDR3 length: 16 residues. The V and J ends lost 2 bases and 1 base respectively, with 14 bases between them. The germline V gene encodes CDR1 LGHNA and CDR2 YSLEER. The CDR3 nucleotides are TGCGCCAGCAGCCAACCGACACGTGGGAGGAACACTGAAGCTTTCTTT. Its translation is CASSQPTRGRNTEAFF.

The chain joins TRBV6-6 to TRBJ2-1; TRBD1 aligns across 9 bases. The CDR3 runs to 14 residues. From germline, CDR1 is MNHNY and CDR2 SVGAGI (reference sequence). V shed 5 bases, J shed 2 bases, and the junction held 1 base outside the gene matches. This CDR3 reads CASSGDRAYNEQFF. The CDR3 bases are TGTGCCAGCAGTGGGGACAGGGCCTACAATGAGCAGTTCTTC.

The chain employs TRBV7-2 and TRBJ2-1; 8 bases match TRBD2. Germline V gene sequence: CDR1 SGHTA, CDR2 FQGNSA. J gave up 10 bases and V 4 bases, and 9 bases lay outside the gene matches. CDR3 length: 14 residues. CDR3 sequence reads: CASSSTGLGHEQFF. The CDR3 coding sequence is TGTGCCAGCAGCTCGACGGGACTAGGTCACGAGCAGTTCTTC. Full variable domain (remainder filled in from reference TRBV7-2 and TRBJ2-1): GAGVSQSPSNKVTEKGKDVELRCDPISGHTALYWYRQSLGQGLEFLIYFQGNSAPDKSGLPSDRFSAERTGGSVSTLTIQRTQQEDSAVYLCASSSTGLGHEQFFGPGTRLTVL.

The V and J genes are TRBV10-3 and TRBJ2-3, with TRBD2 matching 14 bases. Per germline, CDR1 ENHRY and CDR2 SYGVKD. This CDR3 is built from 24 residues. V lost 0 bases to trimming and J lost 0 bases; unmatched junction nucleotides: 20. CDR3 coding DNA: TGTGCCATCAGTGAGTCGGCGTTCTCCGGGACTAGCGGGAGACGGGGCAATAGCACAGATACGCAGTATTTT. Protein: CAISESAFSGTSGRRGNSTDTQYF.

This clone was detected once. This chain links TRBV25-1 with TRBJ2-3, with D maybe TRBD2 (6 bases). CDR1 MGHDK and CDR2 SYGVNS come from the germline V gene. The CDR3 has 15 residues. The germline V and J ends were trimmed by 7 bases and 7 bases, with 21 bases remaining between them. CDR3 coding DNA: TGTGCCAGCATTCCCCCGGGGACTGCAAGAAATACGCAGTATTTT. It encodes CASIPPGTARNTQYF.

This clone showed up many times. One end of the junction varies from germline; a read error may be responsible. The genes are TRBV28 and TRBJ1-2, with a possible D match to TRBD1 (6 bases). CDR1 is MDHEN and CDR2 is SYDVKM in the germline V gene. The CDR3 has 15 residues. The CDR3 nucleotides are TGTGCCAGCATTTTACAGGGCCAACCCTACTATGGCTACACCTTC. It encodes CASILQGQPYYGYTF.

This clone was recorded many times. The chain is built from TRBV5-1 and TRBJ2-1, with 11 bases identical to TRBD2. The junction had 7 bases not matched to a gene; V was cut back by 2 bases and J by 9 bases. Germline V gives CDR1 SGHRS, CDR2 YFSETQ. The CDR3 covers 15 residues. The chain's CDR3 is CASSLTSGSGGEQFF. CDR3 in DNA: TGCGCCAGCAGCTTAACTAGCGGGAGTGGAGGTGAGCAGTTCTTC.

The chain uses TRBV11-2 and TRBJ1-5, with TRBD1 as a possible D gene (6 bases). Germline CDR1 is SGHAT and CDR2 is FQNNGV. Trimming took off 2 bases at V and 2 bases at J, with 10 bases between the two ends. The CDR3 extends over 15 amino acids. The CDR3 region has the DNA TGTGCCAGCAGCTTAACAGGGTTGGGCAATCAGCCCCAGCATTTT. Translating it yields CASSLTGLGNQPQHF.

The chain employs TRBV7-9 and TRBJ2-7; 9 bases map to TRBD1. The CDR3 has 15 residues. J gave up 2 bases and V 5 bases, and 7 bases lay outside the gene matches. The V gene's germline CDR1 is SEHNR and CDR2 FQNEAQ (reference sequence). The chain's CDR3 is CASSPGQGITYEQYF. The CDR3 DNA sequence: TGTGCCAGCAGCCCCGGACAGGGGATAACCTACGAGCAGTACTTC.

The CDR3 coding sequence is TGTGCCAGCAGTTACGGCATGAACACTGAAGCTTTCTTT. It yields the protein CASSYGMNTEAFF. The chain carries TRBV6-2 or TRBV6-3 and TRBJ1-1; D ambiguous. Germline V gene lookup returns CDR1 MNHEY and CDR2 SVGEGT. V was cut by 2 bases and J by 0 bases, with 4 bases left in between. There are 13 residues in the CDR3.

Here the CDR3 reads CASSPTLLAGVSDTQYF. The CDR3 nucleotides are TGTGCCAGTAGTCCAACCCTGCTAGCGGGAGTATCAGATACGCAGTATTTT. J is TRBJ2-3 and V is TRBV19; 10 nucleotides align to TRBD2. Germline loops: CDR1 LNHDA, CDR2 SQIVND (reference sequence). The V and J ends lost 5 bases and 4 bases, in that order; junction bases with no gene match: 12. The CDR3 runs to 17 residues. Full variable domain (outside the CDR3, taken from reference TRBV19 and TRBJ2-3): DGGITQSPKYLFRKEGQNVTLSCEQNLNHDAMYWYRQDPGQGLRLIYYSQIVNDFQKGDIAEGYSVSREKKESFPLTVTSAQKNPTAFYLCASSPTLLAGVSDTQYFGPGTRLTVL.